This T cell receptor beta chain was documented in a study (dated by TCRdb to about 2013). Sequencing used an Illumina Genome Analyzer IIx. TCRdb handled the public reads itself, with Q25 trimming in fastp and clone calling in MiXCR, and kept productive beta chains. Each record represents a unique CDR3 protein, reported with the most common genes and DNA among its rows. This sample has 12,000 to 15,000 distinct CDR3 sequences in its table, and around 32% of those were observed once. The ten largest clonotypes hold about 16% of the sample. The CDR3 measures 14 amino acids from cysteine to phenylalanine. Only the CDR3 region is kept as DNA, spanning 42 bases read in frame from base 1. V is pared back by 4 bases and J by 2 bases, with 12 bases lying between the germline termini. CDR1 is given as SQVTM and CDR2 as ANQGSEA, both from the germline V gene. Of note for this clonotype: Its binding antigen is unknown. No base quality information exists; no much larger clone differs at one position.

Sequences were obtained from blood. This chain joins TRBV29-1 to TRBJ2-1, with an unclear D gene assignment. This TCR derives from a human donor. The CDR3 protein is CSVAIASPYNEQFF. The nucleotide sequence is TGCAGCGTTGCGATTGCATCCCCCTACAATGAGCAGTTCTTC.